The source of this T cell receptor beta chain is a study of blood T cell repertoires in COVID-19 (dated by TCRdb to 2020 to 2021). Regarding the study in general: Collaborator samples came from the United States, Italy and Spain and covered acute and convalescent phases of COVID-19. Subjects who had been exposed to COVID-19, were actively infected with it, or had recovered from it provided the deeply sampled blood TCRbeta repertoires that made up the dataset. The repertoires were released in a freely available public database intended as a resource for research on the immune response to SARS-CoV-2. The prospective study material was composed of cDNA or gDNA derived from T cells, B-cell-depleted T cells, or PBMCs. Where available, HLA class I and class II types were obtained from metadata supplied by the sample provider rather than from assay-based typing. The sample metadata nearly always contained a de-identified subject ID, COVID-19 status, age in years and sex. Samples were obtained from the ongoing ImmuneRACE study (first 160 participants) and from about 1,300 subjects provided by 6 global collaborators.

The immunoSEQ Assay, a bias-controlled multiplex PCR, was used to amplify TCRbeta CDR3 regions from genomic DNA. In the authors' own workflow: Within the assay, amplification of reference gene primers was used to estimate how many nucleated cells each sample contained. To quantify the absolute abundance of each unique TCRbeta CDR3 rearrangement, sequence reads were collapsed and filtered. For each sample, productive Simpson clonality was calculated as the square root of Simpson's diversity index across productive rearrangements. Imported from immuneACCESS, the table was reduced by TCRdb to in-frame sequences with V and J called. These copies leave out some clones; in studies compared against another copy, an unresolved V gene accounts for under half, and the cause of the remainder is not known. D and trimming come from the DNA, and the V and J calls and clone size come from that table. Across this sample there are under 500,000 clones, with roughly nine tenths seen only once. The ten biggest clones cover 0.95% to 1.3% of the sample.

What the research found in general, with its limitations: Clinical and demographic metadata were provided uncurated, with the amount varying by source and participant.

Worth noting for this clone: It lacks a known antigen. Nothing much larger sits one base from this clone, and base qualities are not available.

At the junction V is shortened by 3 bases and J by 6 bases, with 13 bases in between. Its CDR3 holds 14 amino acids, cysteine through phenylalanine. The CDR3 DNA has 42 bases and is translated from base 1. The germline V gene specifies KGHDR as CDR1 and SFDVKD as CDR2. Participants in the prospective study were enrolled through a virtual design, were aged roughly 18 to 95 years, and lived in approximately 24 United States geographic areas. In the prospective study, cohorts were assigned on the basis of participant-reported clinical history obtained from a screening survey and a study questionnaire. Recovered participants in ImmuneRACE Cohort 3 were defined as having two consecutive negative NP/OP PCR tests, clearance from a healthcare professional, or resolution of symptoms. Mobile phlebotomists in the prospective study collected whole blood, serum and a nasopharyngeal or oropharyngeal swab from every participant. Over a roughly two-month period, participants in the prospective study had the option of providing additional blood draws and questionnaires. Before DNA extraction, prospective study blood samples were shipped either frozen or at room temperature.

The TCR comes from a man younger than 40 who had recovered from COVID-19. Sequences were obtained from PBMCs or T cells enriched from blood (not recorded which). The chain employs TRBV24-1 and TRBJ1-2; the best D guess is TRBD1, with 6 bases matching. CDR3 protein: CATSDPDRYDGYTF. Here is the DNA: TGTGCCACCAGTGATCCGGACAGATACGATGGCTACACCTTC.